The clone carrying this T cell receptor beta chain showed up just a few times. Generated by immunoSEQ multiplex PCR, the TCRdb table keeps only in-frame clones and is missing some. The table shows around 14,000 clones, with more than 30% occurring only once. This record comes from a study of graft-versus-host responses after intestinal transplantation. V shed 0 bases and J shed 5 bases, with 10 bases lying between them. The CDR3 is 14 residues long. CDR1 is LNHNV, CDR2 YYDKDF, per germline (reference sequence). Responder cells labeled with CFSE (roughly 200,000) were co-plated with irradiated stimulator cells labeled with violet dye (roughly 200,000).

The chain carries TRBV15 and TRBJ2-5, with D perhaps matching TRBD1 (7 bases). The sample here was alloreactive CD8+ T cells from a mixed lymphocyte reaction culture, taken before intestinal transplant. Subset described: CFSE-low proliferating T cells sorted from roughly six-day pre-transplant mixed lymphocyte reaction (GvH or HvG direction). The sequence derives from a human patient who received an intestinal transplant. CDR3 in amino acids: CATSRDQGGETQYF. In DNA form, the CDR3 reads TGTGCCACCAGCAGAGATCAGGGGGGCGAGACCCAGTACTTC.